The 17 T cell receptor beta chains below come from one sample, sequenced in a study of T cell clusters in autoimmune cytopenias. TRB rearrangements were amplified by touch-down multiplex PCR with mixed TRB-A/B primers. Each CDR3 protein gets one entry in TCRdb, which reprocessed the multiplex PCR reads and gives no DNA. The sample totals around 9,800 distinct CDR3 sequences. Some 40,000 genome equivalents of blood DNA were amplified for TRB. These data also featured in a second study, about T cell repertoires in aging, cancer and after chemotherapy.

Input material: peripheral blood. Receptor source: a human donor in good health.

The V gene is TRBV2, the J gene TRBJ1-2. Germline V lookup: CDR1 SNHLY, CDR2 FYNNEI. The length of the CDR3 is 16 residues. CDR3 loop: CASTPRREGTNYGYTF.

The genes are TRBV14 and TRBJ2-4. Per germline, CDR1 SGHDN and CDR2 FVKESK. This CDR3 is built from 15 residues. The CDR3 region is CASRRESFTKNIQYF.

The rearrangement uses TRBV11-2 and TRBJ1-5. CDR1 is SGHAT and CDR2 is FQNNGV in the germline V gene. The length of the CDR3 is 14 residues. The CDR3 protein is CASSLSSTNQPQHF.

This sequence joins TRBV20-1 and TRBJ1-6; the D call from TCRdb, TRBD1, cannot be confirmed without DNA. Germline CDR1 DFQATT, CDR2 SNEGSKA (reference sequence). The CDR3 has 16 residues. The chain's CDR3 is CSARGERDRVNSPLHF.

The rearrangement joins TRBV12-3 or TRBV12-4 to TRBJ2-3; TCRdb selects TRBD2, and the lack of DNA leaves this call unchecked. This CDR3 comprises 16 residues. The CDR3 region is CASSRLAWGGTDTQYF.

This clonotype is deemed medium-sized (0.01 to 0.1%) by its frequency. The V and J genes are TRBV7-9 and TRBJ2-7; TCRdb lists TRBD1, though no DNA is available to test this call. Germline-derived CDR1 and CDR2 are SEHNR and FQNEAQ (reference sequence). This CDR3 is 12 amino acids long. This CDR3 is CASSAGQYEQYF. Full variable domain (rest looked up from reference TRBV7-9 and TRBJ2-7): DTGVSQNPRHKITKRGQNVTFRCDPISEHNRLYWYRQTLGQGPEFLTYFQNEAQLEKSRLLSDRFSAERPKGSFSTLEIQRTEQGDSAMYLCASSAGQYEQYFGPGTRLTVT.

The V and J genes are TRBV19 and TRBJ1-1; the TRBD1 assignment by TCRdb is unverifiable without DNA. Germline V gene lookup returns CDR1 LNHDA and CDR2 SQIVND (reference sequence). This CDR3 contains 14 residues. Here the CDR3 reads CASSPDGGGTEAFF.

The CDR3 sequence: CASSLAKDKGDYGYTF. The rearrangement uses TRBV5-1 and TRBJ1-2. The CDR3 loop spans 16 amino acids. The V gene's germline CDR1 is SGHRS and CDR2 YFSETQ.

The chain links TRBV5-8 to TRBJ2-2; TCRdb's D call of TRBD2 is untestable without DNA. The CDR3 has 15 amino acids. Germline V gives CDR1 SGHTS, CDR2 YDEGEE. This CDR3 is CASSLGWADTGELFF. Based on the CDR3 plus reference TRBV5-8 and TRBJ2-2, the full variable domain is EAGVTQSPTHLIKTRGQQATLRCSPISGHTSVYWYQQALGLGLQFLLWYDEGEERNRGNFPPRFSGRQFPNYSSELNVNALELEDSALYLCASSLGWADTGELFFGEGSRLTVL.

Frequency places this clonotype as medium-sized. CDR3 sequence: CASSLTNFYGYTF. This chain joins TRBV5-5 and TRBJ1-2. The CDR3 runs 13 residues. Germline V gene sequence: CDR1 SGHKS, CDR2 YYEKEE (reference sequence).

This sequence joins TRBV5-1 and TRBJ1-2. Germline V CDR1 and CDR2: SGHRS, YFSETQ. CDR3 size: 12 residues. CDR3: CASSPDIGGYTF.

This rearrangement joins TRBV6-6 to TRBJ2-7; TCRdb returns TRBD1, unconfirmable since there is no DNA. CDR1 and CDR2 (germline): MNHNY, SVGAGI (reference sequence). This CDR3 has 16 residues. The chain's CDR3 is CASSSQISGQGILQYF.

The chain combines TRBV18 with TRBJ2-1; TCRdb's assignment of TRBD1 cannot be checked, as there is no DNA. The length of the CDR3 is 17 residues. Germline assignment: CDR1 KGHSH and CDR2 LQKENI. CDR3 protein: CASSPLTVSNSYNEQFF.

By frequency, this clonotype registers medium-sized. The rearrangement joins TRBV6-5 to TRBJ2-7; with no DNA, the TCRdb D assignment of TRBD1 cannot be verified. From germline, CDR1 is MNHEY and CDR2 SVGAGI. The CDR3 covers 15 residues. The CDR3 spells CASSYSGRVRREQYF.

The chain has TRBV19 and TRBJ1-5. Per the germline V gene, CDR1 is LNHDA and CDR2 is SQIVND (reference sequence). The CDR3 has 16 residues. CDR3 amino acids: CASSILLAYSNQPQHF. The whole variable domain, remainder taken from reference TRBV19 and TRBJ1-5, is DGGITQSPKYLFRKEGQNVTLSCEQNLNHDAMYWYRQDPGQGLRLIYYSQIVNDFQKGDIAEGYSVSREKKESFPLTVTSAQKNPTAFYLCASSILLAYSNQPQHFGDGTRLSIL.

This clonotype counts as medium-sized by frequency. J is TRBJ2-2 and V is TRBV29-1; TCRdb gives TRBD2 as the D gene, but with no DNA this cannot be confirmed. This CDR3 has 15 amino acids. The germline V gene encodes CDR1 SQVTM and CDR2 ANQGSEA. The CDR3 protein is CSVEGRRGVPGELFF.

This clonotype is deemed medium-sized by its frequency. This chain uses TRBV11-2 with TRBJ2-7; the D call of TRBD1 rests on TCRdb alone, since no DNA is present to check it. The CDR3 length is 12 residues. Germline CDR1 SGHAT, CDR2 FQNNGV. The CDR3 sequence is CASSLAQGEQYF.